This T cell receptor beta chain is drawn from a study of blood T cell repertoires in COVID-19. Study background: Acute-phase and convalescent COVID-19 samples originated in the United States, Italy and Spain. T cells, B-cell-depleted T cells, or PBMCs provided the cDNA or gDNA that served as material.

The CDR3 runs to 19 residues. The germline V gene encodes CDR1 MDHEN and CDR2 SYDVKM. The V end lost 2 bases, the J end lost 1 base, and 20 bases lay between the germline ends. Authors' analysis steps: Counts of nucleated cells, estimated from reference gene primer amplification, were obtained. The assay was immunoSEQ multiplex PCR, and TCRdb's table has in-frame clones only and misses some. That table gives V, J and clone size, and the DNA gave D and trimming. This sample has 310,000 or so clones; more than 70% occur once, and the top ten carry roughly 1.6%. V usage is TRBV28 and J usage is TRBJ2-2; D gene ambiguous. The sequenced sample was peripheral blood. The receptor was derived from a woman aged 45-65 years with acute or convalescent COVID-19. CDR3 nucleotides: TGTGCCAGCAGTTTACCTGATGGTGTTTGGCGGAAGAACACCGGGGAGCTGTTTTTT. Amino acid sequence: CASSLPDGVWRKNTGELFF. The variable domain in full, with the rest retrieved from reference TRBV28 and TRBJ2-2, is DVKVTQSSRYLVKRTGEKVFLECVQDMDHENMFWYRQDPGLGLRLIYFSYDVKMKEKGDIPEGYSVSREKKERFSLILESASTNQTSMYLCASSLPDGVWRKNTGELFFGEGSRLTVL.